Listed here are 31 T cell receptor beta chains from one sample, sequenced in a study of cytomegalovirus exposure and HLA in healthy donors. Vbeta (60) and Jbeta (13) primers were used in the PCR. Using immunoSEQ multiplex PCR, the repertoire was profiled, and TCRdb retains in-frame clones only, with some absent. The data show about 160,000 clones, over 70% seen once. Sequencing input: PBMCs. Receptors originate from a woman in her 30s in good health and CMV-seronegative.

This clone was seen a few times. This chain joins TRBV7-9 and TRBJ2-1, with 8 bases that match TRBD1. The length of the CDR3 is 16 residues. Germline CDR1 is SEHNR and CDR2 is FQNEAQ (reference sequence). V shed 3 bases, J shed 2 bases, and the junction held 6 bases outside the gene matches. The CDR3 DNA reads TGTGCCAGCAGCTTTTTATCGGGACAGGCCTACAATGAGCAGTTCTTC. Protein: CASSFLSGQAYNEQFF.

In this sample, this clone turned up a few times. The CDR3 reads CASTPGLVGETQYF. CDR3 sequence (DNA): TGTGCCAGCACCCCCGGACTAGTCGGGGAGACCCAGTACTTC. V usage is TRBV5-6 and J usage is TRBJ2-5; 7 bases are shared with TRBD2. The CDR3 totals 14 residues. Per germline, CDR1 SGHDT and CDR2 YYEEEE. Trimming cost V 6 bases and J 5 bases; bases outside gene matches: 10. Variable domain in full (rest from reference TRBV5-6 and TRBJ2-5): DAGVTQSPTHLIKTRGQQVTLRCSPKSGHDTVSWYQQALGQGPQFIFQYYEEEERQRGNFPDRFSGHQFPNYSSELNVNALLLGDSALYLCASTPGLVGETQYFGPGTRLLVL.

V usage is TRBV7-9 and J usage is TRBJ2-7; D gene unclear. Germline CDR1 and CDR2: SEHNR and FQNEAQ (reference sequence). This CDR3 contains 17 residues. The V gene lost 5 bases and the J gene lost 2 bases, with 22 bases spanning the gap. The CDR3 loop reads CASSLSPSRHLTYEQYF. The CDR3, as DNA: TGTGCCAGCAGCCTATCCCCGTCTCGACACCTTACCTACGAGCAGTACTTC.

This chain joins TRBV4-2 and TRBJ2-7; possible D gene TRBD2, 5 bases. With 0 bases removed from V and 3 bases from J, the gap between germline ends came to 9 bases. Germline assignment: CDR1 LGHNA and CDR2 YNFKEQ. The CDR3 is 14 residues long. The CDR3 nucleotides read TGTGCCAGCAGCCAAGACGCTAGCCTCTACGAGCAGTACTTC. This gives the protein CASSQDASLYEQYF.

This chain links TRBV27 with TRBJ1-2; TRBD1 might be the D (5 bases). The V gene's germline CDR1 is MNHEY and CDR2 SMNVEV (reference sequence). The ends were cut back, 5 bases at V and 0 bases at J, with 19 bases in the middle. This CDR3 is 17 amino acids long. For the CDR3, the DNA is TGTGCCAGCAGTCCTGTGAAGCAGGGCGTAACTAACTATGGCTACACCTTC. This encodes CASSPVKQGVTNYGYTF.

The genes are TRBV2 and TRBJ2-6; TRBD1 matches at 10 bases. The CDR3 has 16 residues. Germline V CDR1 and CDR2: SNHLY, FYNNEI. With V trimmed by 7 bases and J by 2 bases, 5 bases remained unmatched. The CDR3 here is CASTRTGGAGANVLTF. Here the CDR3 DNA reads TGTGCCAGCACCCGGACAGGGGGGGCTGGGGCCAACGTCCTGACTTTC.

This chain links TRBV6-5 with TRBJ1-1; D unclear. CDR1 is MNHEY and CDR2 is SVGAGI in the germline V gene. Trimming removed 0 bases from V and 1 base from J, with 9 bases in between. This CDR3 is 15 amino acids long. The CDR3 region is CASSYSISANTEAFF. Here the CDR3 DNA reads TGTGCCAGCAGTTACTCGATTAGTGCGAACACTGAAGCTTTCTTT.

V usage is TRBV25-1 and J usage is TRBJ1-1; 7 nucleotides agree with TRBD1. The junction had 2 bases not matched to a gene; V was cut back by 9 bases and J by 1 base. The CDR3 runs 12 residues. CDR1 MGHDK and CDR2 SYGVNS come from the germline V gene. The CDR3 DNA is TGTGCCAGTCGACAGGGGAACACTGAAGCTTTCTTT. Residues: CASRQGNTEAFF. The entire variable domain, with the rest obtained from reference TRBV25-1 and TRBJ1-1, is as follows: EADIYQTPRYLVIGTGKKITLECSQTMGHDKMYWYQQDPGMELHLIHYSYGVNSTEKGDLSSESTVSRIRTEHFPLTLESARPSHTSQYLCASRQGNTEAFFGQGTRLTVV.

The V gene is TRBV5-1, the J gene TRBJ2-2, with 7 nucleotides matching TRBD2. Germline CDR1 is SGHRS and CDR2 is YFSETQ. V was clipped by 3 bases and J by 3 bases; unmatched bases: 5. This CDR3 comprises 15 residues. DNA of the CDR3: TGCGCCAGCAGCTCAGCGGGGCCCCACACCGGGGAGCTGTTTTTT. Residues: CASSSAGPHTGELFF.

This clone was detected only once. The CDR3 bases are TGCAGCGTTGACCCTAAGGGGGTGGAGACCCAGTACTTC. Protein product: CSVDPKGVETQYF. This chain joins TRBV29-1 and TRBJ2-5; a weak D match, TRBD1 (6 bases). V was cut by 3 bases and J by 5 bases, with 13 bases left in between. CDR3 size: 13 residues. The V gene's germline CDR1 is SQVTM and CDR2 ANQGSEA.

This chain links TRBV5-6 with TRBJ1-1; 9 nucleotides match TRBD1. The CDR3 loop spans 16 amino acids. Germline-derived CDR1 and CDR2 are SGHDT and YYEEEE. The junction had 10 bases not matched to a gene; V was cut back by 3 bases and J by 4 bases. The CDR3 sequence is CASSSRQGERTTEAFF. In DNA, the CDR3 is TGTGCCAGCAGCTCGCGACAGGGGGAGAGGACCACTGAAGCTTTCTTT.

The gene calls are TRBV5-6 and TRBJ2-3, with TRBD2 matching 14 bases. V lost 3 bases, J lost 6 bases, and 9 bases stayed unmatched. Germline assignment: CDR1 SGHDT and CDR2 YYEEEE. This CDR3 is built from 17 residues. The CDR3 DNA is TGTGCCAGCAGCTGGAGACTAGCGGGGGGGCCTCAGGATACGCAGTATTTT. Translated, it gives CASSWRLAGGPQDTQYF.

The chain combines TRBV27 with TRBJ1-6; 9 bases agree with TRBD1. The CDR3 has 19 residues. The J segment lost 0 bases and the V segment lost 3 bases, leaving 9 bases of the junction unmatched. Germline V gene sequence: CDR1 MNHEY, CDR2 SMNVEV (reference sequence). The CDR3 nucleotides are TGTGCCAGCAGTTTCCAAGGGACAGGGAGTTTCTCCTATAATTCACCCCTCCACTTT. It codes for CASSFQGTGSFSYNSPLHF.

This clone was seen a few times. The chain couples TRBV6-1 to TRBJ2-5; 9 bases are a match to TRBD2. CDR3 length: 16 amino acids. CDR1 and CDR2 from the germline V gene are MNHNS and SASEGT. The V and J ends lost 2 bases and 3 bases, in that order; junction bases with no gene match: 7. This chain's CDR3 is CASSEKIAGVEETQYF. The CDR3 coding sequence is TGTGCCAGCAGTGAAAAGATAGCGGGGGTAGAAGAGACCCAGTACTTC.

The chain recombines TRBV2 with TRBJ2-3; the match to TRBD2 covers 10 bases. V trimming: 6 bases; J trimming: 4 bases; junction bases outside the gene matches: 7. CDR1 is SNHLY and CDR2 is FYNNEI in the germline V gene. The CDR3 runs 15 residues. The chain's CDR3 is CASRQAGGPADTQYF. The CDR3 nucleotides are TGTGCCAGCAGGCAAGCGGGGGGGCCAGCAGATACGCAGTATTTT. Based on the CDR3 plus reference TRBV2 and TRBJ2-3, the full variable domain is EPEVTQTPSHQVTQMGQEVILRCVPISNHLYFYWYRQILGQKVEFLVSFYNNEISEKSEIFDDQFSVERPDGSNFTLKIRSTKLEDSAMYFCASRQAGGPADTQYFGPGTRLTVL.

This rearrangement joins TRBV12-5 to TRBJ2-7; 8 positions match TRBD2. V was pared by 7 bases and J by 2 bases, with 7 bases of the junction left unmatched. The CDR3 extends over 14 amino acids. In germline, CDR1 is LGHNT, CDR2 FRNRAP. DNA of the CDR3: TGTGCTAGTGCCCTGACTAGCGCGACCTACGAGCAGTACTTC. Translating gives CASALTSATYEQYF.

This clone was found a few times. The chain employs TRBV7-6 and TRBJ2-1, with TRBD1 matching 8 bases. The CDR3 has 16 residues. Germline-derived CDR1 and CDR2 are SGHVS and FNYEAQ. The V gene end was trimmed by 2 bases and the J gene end by 2 bases; junction bases not matched to a gene: 5. The CDR3 sequence is CASSLRGQDTYNEQFF. The DNA for the CDR3 is TGTGCCAGCAGCTTAAGGGGACAGGATACCTACAATGAGCAGTTCTTC.

This clone was seen only once. The chain has TRBV7-9 and TRBJ1-6; D gene unclear. The CDR3 extends over 12 amino acids. The V end lost 5 bases, the J end lost 10 bases, and 9 bases lay between the germline ends. Germline V gene sequence: CDR1 SEHNR, CDR2 FQNEAQ (reference sequence). CDR3 region: CASSLIESPLHF. The CDR3 DNA reads TGTGCCAGCAGCCTTATAGAGTCACCCCTCCACTTT.

This chain connects TRBV28 to TRBJ1-1, with D possibly matching TRBD1 (6 bases). V gave up 2 bases and J gave up 5 bases, with 15 bases separating them. Per the germline V gene, CDR1 is MDHEN and CDR2 is SYDVKM. This CDR3 contains 15 residues. CDR3: CASSLKQGGGTEAFF. Here the CDR3 DNA reads TGTGCCAGCAGTTTAAAACAGGGAGGGGGAACTGAAGCTTTCTTT.

In nucleotides, the CDR3 is TGTGCCAGCAGCGTAGGGCCCAAAGAGACCCAGTACTTC. Translating it yields CASSVGPKETQYF. V gene TRBV9 combines with J gene TRBJ2-5, with D uncertain. CDR1 and CDR2 from the germline V gene are SGDLS and YYNGEE. This CDR3 contains 13 residues. V lost 0 bases and J 3 bases, leaving 6 bases between the germline ends.

This rearrangement joins TRBV19 to TRBJ2-6, with a possible D match to TRBD1 (6 bases). This CDR3 is built from 15 residues. V was shortened by 7 bases and J by 2 bases, with 12 bases between the two germline ends. Germline V gene sequence: CDR1 LNHDA, CDR2 SQIVND (reference sequence). The CDR3 DNA sequence: TGTGCCAGTATCCCCCGGACAGCTGGGGCCAACGTCCTGACTTTC. Translated: CASIPRTAGANVLTF.

V and J are TRBV13 and TRBJ2-3; 9 positions agree with TRBD2. V shed 1 base, J shed 0 bases, and the junction held 8 bases outside the gene matches. CDR1 and CDR2 (germline): PRHDT, FYEKMQ (reference sequence). The CDR3 is 18 residues long. CDR3 sequence: CASSLARPSGGSTDTQYF. The CDR3 DNA is TGTGCCAGCAGCTTAGCGCGGCCGAGCGGGGGGAGCACAGATACGCAGTATTTT.

The V gene is TRBV28, the J gene TRBJ1-5; no clear D gene. V dropped 8 bases and J dropped 2 bases, with 10 bases sitting between them. The CDR3 has 13 amino acids. Germline values: CDR1 MDHEN, CDR2 SYDVKM. CDR3 nucleotides: TGTGCCAGCCGGTTCGAGGGCAATCAGCCCCAGCATTTT. Amino acid sequence: CASRFEGNQPQHF. The variable domain in full, completed from reference TRBV28 and TRBJ1-5, reads DVKVTQSSRYLVKRTGEKVFLECVQDMDHENMFWYRQDPGLGLRLIYFSYDVKMKEKGDIPEGYSVSREKKERFSLILESASTNQTSMYLCASRFEGNQPQHFGDGTRLSIL.

The chain links TRBV18 to TRBJ2-5; TRBD2 matches 9 bases. The CDR3 length is 15 residues. Germline V gene lookup returns CDR1 KGHSH and CDR2 LQKENI. V lost 2 bases to trimming and J lost 2 bases; unmatched junction nucleotides: 3. The chain's CDR3 is CASSPIAGEQETQYF. The CDR3 nucleotides read TGTGCCAGCTCACCAATAGCGGGGGAACAAGAGACCCAGTACTTC.

The rearrangement links TRBV18 to TRBJ2-3; TRBD1 might be the D (6 bases). The V end was cut by 2 bases, the J end by 6 bases, with 9 bases between. Germline V gives CDR1 KGHSH, CDR2 LQKENI. CDR3 size: 13 residues. The DNA for the CDR3 is TGTGCCAGCTCACCAGTGGGGGCGGATACGCAGTATTTT. Amino acid sequence: CASSPVGADTQYF.

The table lists this clone with a count of one. The V gene is TRBV5-1, the J gene TRBJ2-7, with D tentatively TRBD1 (6 bases). This CDR3 contains 14 residues. Germline CDR1 is SGHRS and CDR2 is YFSETQ. V was pared by 3 bases and J by 0 bases, with 10 bases between. CDR3 region: CASSSTGSSYEQYF. CDR3 nucleotides: TGCGCCAGCAGCTCTACAGGGAGCTCCTACGAGCAGTACTTC.

The CDR3 loop is CASSVAPDDSSYNSPLHF. In nucleotides, the CDR3 is TGTGCCAGCAGCGTAGCCCCGGACGACAGCTCCTATAATTCACCCCTCCACTTT. The rearrangement links TRBV9 to TRBJ1-6; weak D call: TRBD1 (5 bases). V shed 0 bases and J shed 0 bases, with 13 bases lying between them. Looked up from germline, CDR1 is SGDLS and CDR2 is YYNGEE. The CDR3 is 18 residues long.

This chain links TRBV4-1 with TRBJ1-1; no reliable D call. The CDR3 is made up of 16 amino acids. In germline, CDR1 is MGHRA, CDR2 YSYEKL. Deletions cut 2 bases from V and 6 bases from J, with 19 bases between. The CDR3 DNA reads TGCGCCAGCAGCCAAATCCCGGGTCCTAGATACGCTGAAGCTTTCTTT. It translates to CASSQIPGPRYAEAFF.

V usage is TRBV5-1 and J usage is TRBJ2-1; D is ambiguous. V was pared by 3 bases and J by 7 bases, with 8 bases between. Germline CDR1 reads SGHRS; CDR2 reads YFSETQ. There are 12 residues in the CDR3. CDR3 DNA sequence: TGCGCCAGCAGCTACGGGTGGAATGAGCAGTTCTTC. Translating it yields CASSYGWNEQFF. Full variable domain (remainder filled in from reference TRBV5-1 and TRBJ2-1): KAGVTQTPRYLIKTRGQQVTLSCSPISGHRSVSWYQQTPGQGLQFLFEYFSETQRNKGNFPGRFSGRQFSNSRSEMNVSTLELGDSALYLCASSYGWNEQFFGPGTRLTVL.

This chain connects TRBV28 to TRBJ1-5; no clear D gene. Germline V lookup: CDR1 MDHEN, CDR2 SYDVKM. V lost 3 bases and J 3 bases, leaving 12 bases between the germline ends. This CDR3 comprises 15 residues. The CDR3, as DNA: TGTGCCAGCAGTTTTTGGGAGTCAAACAATCAGCCCCAGCATTTT. Translation: CASSFWESNNQPQHF.

The chain employs TRBV13 and TRBJ2-1, with TRBD1 identical over 7 bases. Germline loops: CDR1 PRHDT, CDR2 FYEKMQ (reference sequence). This CDR3 contains 17 residues. The trim removed 8 bases at V and 3 bases at J, leaving 16 bases unmatched. The CDR3 here is CASFRPPGTEGYNEQFF. Here the CDR3 DNA reads TGTGCCAGCTTCAGACCCCCCGGGACAGAGGGCTACAATGAGCAGTTCTTC.